This T cell receptor (beta chain) emerged from a study of blood T cells in healthy people across ages (dated by TCRdb to 2014 to 2015). Broadly, across the study: Template switching captured roughly one uniquely barcoded TCR beta cDNA molecule per two T cells in model experiments. The study analyzed two additional independent replicas of 1 million unique cDNA reads from the same blood draw for two donors, one aged 18 to 30 and one aged 80 or older. To track age-related changes in TCR beta repertoire diversity, the study relied on deep sequencing normalized with unique cDNA molecular identifiers. Four age groups were formed from the donors: young (average roughly 15 years), middle-aged (approximately 41), aged (approximately 60) and long-lived (less than 85). To avoid experimental bias, donors of different ages were spread randomly across the sequencing lanes.

Details on this clonotype: Its specific antigen is unknown. Per-nucleotide qualities are absent, and no much larger clonotype sits a single base away.

The method behind the library was 5' RACE. Instrument on record: Illumina HiSeq 2500. A second PCR of roughly 7 to 11 cycles was performed with a sample-barcoded 5' primer and a J-beta primer mix. Each TCR beta cDNA molecule received a unique molecular identifier from a template-switch 5' adaptor carrying 12 random nucleotides. At least 2.5 million CDR3-containing paired-end reads were obtained from each sample. First-strand cDNA synthesis was performed from all RNA using the Mint cDNA synthesis kit, with priming by a TRBC-specific oligonucleotide. Following uracil-DNA glycosylase treatment, a first 18-cycle PCR with universal primers M1SS and BC2_uni_R was performed on all cDNA. For the original study's pipeline: For normalization, 1 million high-quality reads were randomly selected from each sample, with every read carrying a distinct molecular identifier. Instead of being binned into consensus sequences, reads with shared molecular identifiers were discarded. CDR3 identification, clonotype clustering and error correction used MiTCR with a Q25 quality threshold and the strictest error-elimination algorithm. A nonparametric unseen species model with Euler transformation was used to estimate a lower bound on total TCR beta diversity. TCRdb redid the processing of the public reads, applying fastp at Q25 and MiXCR, and retained in-frame beta chains. A single entry per CDR3 protein holds the most common genes and DNA from its merged rows. Here the V and J calls rest on TCRdb's processing, not on the authors' analysis. The sample table holds around 800,000 distinct CDR3 sequences, of which around half were seen once. The ten largest account for approximately 40% of the sample.

Here is what the overall study found, with its caveats: Because the CMV infection status of the donors was unknown, age-related changes in expanded clonotypes may potentially have been confounded. Observed TCR beta diversity correlated strongly with the percentage of naive T cells measured by flow cytometry. Conclusive comparison of naive and antigen-experienced compartments was prevented by the profiling of bulk unsorted PBMCs. As age increased, observed TCR beta diversity per million T cells dropped in a roughly linear way, and a significant reduction was already evident by age about 40. Compared with the aged group, more naive CD4+ T cells, fewer expanded clones and increased TCR diversity were shown by the long-lived group, suggesting age selection. Estimates of total diversity based on one million sequenced T cells were regarded as lower bounds and as underestimates.

The V and J ends are trimmed by 1 base and 9 bases, leaving 21 bases between them. From the cysteine up to the phenylalanine, the CDR3 has a length of 16 residues. Left in the record is the CDR3 DNA by itself, 48 bases read in frame from the first base. CDR1 SGHDN and CDR2 FVKESK were looked up in the germline V gene. The roughly 37 donors, aged about 6 to 100 years, were systemically healthy Caucasian individuals from Russia. Roughly 10 milliliters of peripheral blood were drawn from each donor into EDTA-treated Vacutainer tubes. PBMCs were isolated by Ficoll-Paque density-gradient centrifugation, with at least 7 million obtained per sample. Total RNA was extracted from PBMCs with Trizol reagent, with at least 5.5 micrograms obtained per sample. For every donor, an aliquot of PBMCs went through flow cytometry to measure the percentages of naive CD45RAhigh/CD27high T cells.

The material sequenced was blood. The chain is made from TRBV14 and TRBJ2-5, with the D gene tentatively TRBD1 or TRBD2, based on 5 matching bases in each. The sequence came from a man older than 75 in good health. The CDR3 region: CASSQGSPGTPAAQYF. Here is the DNA: TGTGCCAGCAGCCAAGGTTCCCCCGGGACCCCCGCGGCCCAGTACTTC.